The clone carrying this T cell receptor beta chain appeared once. These data belong to a study of blood T cell repertoires in COVID-19. In the study overall: Resolution of symptoms, clearance, or two negative PCRs was present in recovered Cohort 3 donors. Samples taken during acute and convalescent COVID-19 were collected in the United States, Italy and Spain.

Sequencing used immunoSEQ multiplex PCR; TCRdb keeps in-frame clones, though not all of them. The data contain approximately 140,000 clones, 84% of them singletons. Participants came from some 26 US areas, aged about 18 to 89 years. Assignments of participants to cohorts depended upon their own reported clinical history. This receptor was obtained from a man between 45 and 60 years old in a cohort exposed to, infected with or recovered from COVID-19 (not recorded which). Sequencing was carried out using PBMCs or T cells enriched from blood (not recorded which).

The DNA for the CDR3 is TGCGCCAGCAGCCGGAGACTAGCAACTAATGAAAAACTGTTTTTT. Its translation: CASSRRLATNEKLFF. This chain links TRBV4-3 with TRBJ1-4, with D unresolved. The CDR3 consists of 15 residues. Germline CDR1 and CDR2: LGHNA and YSLEER. Trimming stripped 4 bases from V and 0 bases from J, with 9 bases between.